Sequencing of this T cell receptor (beta chain) was carried out in a study of cytomegalovirus exposure and HLA in healthy donors. CDR3 size: 13 residues. The germline V gene encodes CDR1 SGHTA and CDR2 FQGNSA. The V segment lost 4 bases and the J segment 13 bases; nucleotides outside the gene matches: 8. In the PCR, 60 Vbeta and 13 Jbeta primers were used. Clones were read by immunoSEQ multiplex PCR, and TCRdb kept only the in-frame ones, dropping some. The sample carries 150,000 or so clones, under 80% recorded once. This clonotype was obtained from a human donor in good health. Input material: PBMCs. V usage is TRBV7-2 and J usage is TRBJ2-1, with 9 bases aligning to TRBD2. The CDR3 region is CASSSRLAATQFF. The DNA of the CDR3 is TGTGCCAGCAGCTCCCGACTAGCGGCCACCCAGTTCTTC.